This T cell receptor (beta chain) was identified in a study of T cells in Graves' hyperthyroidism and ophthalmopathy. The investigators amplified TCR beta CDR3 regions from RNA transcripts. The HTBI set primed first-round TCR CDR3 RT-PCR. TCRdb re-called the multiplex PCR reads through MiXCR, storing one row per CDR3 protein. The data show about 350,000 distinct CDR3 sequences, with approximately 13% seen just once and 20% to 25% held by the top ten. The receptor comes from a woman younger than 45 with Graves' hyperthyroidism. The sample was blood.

CDR3 bases: TGTGCCAGCAGTGGACACATCTCTGGGGCCAACGTCCTGACTTTC. This codes for CASSGHISGANVLTF. The gene calls are TRBV12-3 or TRBV12-4 and TRBJ2-6; the D gene is possibly TRBD1 (5 bases). The CDR3 extends over 15 amino acids. The V end was cut by 5 bases, the J end by 0 bases, with 8 bases between.